These 17 T cell receptor beta chains were sequenced from one sample in a study of response to subunit inactivated influenza vaccine. TCRdb fed the RT-PCR reads into MiXCR, producing one record per CDR3 protein. Among 650,000 or so distinct CDR3 sequences listed, approximately 15% were seen once. This specimen consisted of PBMCs from blood, obtained less than 15 days before vaccination. The receptor source for this set is a man aged 50 to 59 who received an inactivated influenza vaccine.

This clonotype was picked up a small number of times. V gene TRBV6-2 or TRBV6-3 combines with J gene TRBJ2-3, with unresolved D. V lost 5 bases and J lost 4, with 7 bases in between. The CDR3 covers 12 residues. Germline CDR1 MNHEY, CDR2 SVGEGT. The CDR3 loop is CASSVAADTQYF. CDR3 coding DNA: TGTGCCAGCAGTGTTGCGGCAGATACGCAGTATTTT.

This clonotype was seen a few times. One end of the junction varies from germline; a read error may be responsible. The CDR3 region is CSALVQRGAPRPVF. The DNA for the CDR3 is TGCAGTGCCCTCGTTCAGCGGGGGGCTCCCCGACCGGTCTTC. This sequence joins TRBV20-1 and TRBJ2-1; 9 nucleotides match TRBD2. Germline V gene data show CDR1 as DFQATT and CDR2 as SNEGSKA (reference sequence). This CDR3 is built from 14 residues.

This chain uses TRBV3-1 with TRBJ2-3; weak D call: TRBD2 (6 bases). This CDR3 region has 15 residues. Germline V lookup: CDR1 LGHDT, CDR2 YNNKEL (reference sequence). The V gene lost 2 bases and the J gene lost 4 bases, with 13 bases spanning the gap. Here the CDR3 reads CASSQTAGNADTQYF. DNA for the CDR3: TGTGCCAGCAGCCAAACCGCGGGGAACGCAGATACGCAGTATTTT.

The CDR3 bases are TGTGCCATCAGTGAGAGGGGACAGGGGGATAATTCACCCCTCCACTTT. It codes for CAISERGQGDNSPLHF. The chain joins TRBV10-3 to TRBJ1-6, with TRBD1 identical over 11 bases. CDR3 size: 16 residues. Trimming took 2 bases from V and 5 from J; bases not matched to a gene: 2. Germline V gene sequence: CDR1 ENHRY, CDR2 SYGVKD.

This clonotype was found a few times. The gene calls are TRBV4-1 and TRBJ2-1, with D possibly TRBD1 on 5 matching bases. Trimming cost V 4 bases and J 0 bases, with 10 bases left between them. This CDR3 comprises 15 residues. The germline V gene has CDR1 MGHRA and CDR2 YSYEKL. Here the CDR3 reads CASSRQFSSYNEQFF. The CDR3 DNA sequence: TGCGCCAGCAGCCGACAGTTTAGCTCCTACAATGAGCAGTTCTTC.

In its sample, this clonotype was seen a few times. V usage is TRBV2 and J usage is TRBJ2-7; D is uncertain. The CDR3 covers 14 residues. Trimming removed 0 bases at V and 6 bases at J, with 12 bases between. Germline CDR1 is SNHLY and CDR2 is FYNNEI. This CDR3 is CASSEALRRLEQYF. For the CDR3, the DNA is TGTGCCAGCAGTGAAGCGCTTCGCAGGCTCGAGCAGTACTTC.

The J gene is TRBJ1-1, the V gene TRBV20-1, with D hard to call. Trimming took 1 base from V and 12 from J, leaving 9 bases between them. Germline lookup yields CDR1 DFQATT and CDR2 SNEGSKA (reference sequence). The CDR3 is 10 amino acids. The CDR3 region is CSARGRGTFF. The CDR3 nucleotides read TGCAGTGCTAGAGGCCGGGGAACTTTCTTT.

The chain uses TRBV4-2 and TRBJ2-1; 9 bases agree with TRBD1. V was clipped by 1 base and J by 6 bases; unmatched bases: 7. The germline V gene encodes CDR1 LGHNA and CDR2 YNFKEQ. The CDR3 consists of 16 residues. The CDR3 nucleotides are TGTGCCAGCAGCCAAGTGGGGGACAGGGAAACCAATGAGCAGTTCTTC. Residues: CASSQVGDRETNEQFF.

The chain uses TRBV12-3 or TRBV12-4 and TRBJ2-7; D is ambiguous. This CDR3 region has 13 residues. V lost 3 bases and J 7 bases, leaving 13 bases between the germline ends. The CDR3 protein is CASSFVEAGEQYF. The CDR3 nucleotides read TGTGCCAGCAGTTTTGTTGAGGCTGGGGAGCAGTACTTC.

The table lists this clonotype with a few counts. The rearrangement joins TRBV6-2 or TRBV6-3 to TRBJ2-2; D gene uncertain. The ends were cut back, 4 bases at V and 4 bases at J, with 13 bases in the middle. CDR3 length: 15 residues. Per germline, CDR1 MNHEY and CDR2 SVGEGT. The CDR3 reads CASSWAGTPTGELFF. In DNA, the CDR3 is TGTGCCAGCAGTTGGGCCGGTACTCCCACCGGGGAGCTGTTTTTT.

This clonotype turned up a few times. V gene TRBV10-2 combines with J gene TRBJ2-1, with 12 bases that match TRBD2. Trimming at V came to 0 bases and at J to 7 bases, leaving 4 bases not matched to a gene. CDR3 length equals 16 residues. Germline V CDR1 and CDR2: WSHSY, SAAADI. For the CDR3, the DNA is TGCGCCAGCAGTGAGTCGTTTACTAGCGGGGGGAATGAGCAGTTCTTC. Translating gives CASSESFTSGGNEQFF.

V and J are TRBV28 and TRBJ1-1; no clear D. The CDR3 consists of 13 residues. Trimming stripped 3 bases from V and 1 base from J, with 6 bases between. Germline values: CDR1 MDHEN, CDR2 SYDVKM. CDR3 nucleotides: TGTGCCAGCAGTTTGTGGAAGAACACTGAAGCTTTCTTT. It codes for CASSLWKNTEAFF.

The chain uses TRBV5-1 and TRBJ2-2; 7 bases line up with TRBD2. The CDR3 extends over 15 amino acids. V lost 5 bases, J lost 6 bases, and 10 bases stayed unmatched. Germline-derived CDR1 and CDR2 are SGHRS and YFSETQ. The CDR3 region is CASSPGTNRPGELFF. CDR3 sequence (DNA): TGCGCCAGCAGTCCCGGGACTAACCGGCCCGGGGAGCTGTTTTTT. The variable domain in full, with the rest retrieved from reference TRBV5-1 and TRBJ2-2, is KAGVTQTPRYLIKTRGQQVTLSCSPISGHRSVSWYQQTPGQGLQFLFEYFSETQRNKGNFPGRFSGRQFSNSRSEMNVSTLELGDSALYLCASSPGTNRPGELFFGEGSRLTVL.

V is TRBV3-1 and J is TRBJ2-2, with unresolved D. The CDR3 contains 14 residues. Trimming removed 1 base at V and 1 base at J, with 4 bases between. Per germline, CDR1 LGHDT and CDR2 YNNKEL (reference sequence). CDR3 bases: TGTGCCAGCAGCCAAGCACAGAACACCGGGGAGCTGTTTTTT. Amino acid sequence: CASSQAQNTGELFF.

This clonotype has only a few counts. The chain combines TRBV4-1 with TRBJ2-1, with D hard to call. Per the germline V gene, CDR1 is MGHRA and CDR2 is YSYEKL. This CDR3 region has 14 residues. Trimming took off 2 bases at V and 3 bases at J, with 8 bases between the two ends. CDR3 loop: CASSQKENYNEQFF. In nucleotides, the CDR3 is TGCGCCAGCAGCCAAAAGGAGAACTACAATGAGCAGTTCTTC.

This clonotype has a handful of counts. The chain combines TRBV4-2 with TRBJ1-2; D unresolved. V shed 4 bases and J shed 0 bases, with 9 bases lying between them. This CDR3 is built from 14 residues. Germline CDR1 is LGHNA and CDR2 is YNFKEQ. In nucleotides, the CDR3 is TGTGCCAGCAGCCCCATAATAGCTAACTATGGCTACACCTTC. It is translated as CASSPIIANYGYTF.

CDR3 amino acids: CASSLERRGGRETQYF. CDR3 in DNA: TGTGCCAGCAGTTTAGAAAGGCGGGGGGGCAGAGAGACCCAGTACTTC. The chain joins TRBV12-3 or TRBV12-4 to TRBJ2-5; 9 bases align to TRBD2. The J segment lost 4 bases and the V segment lost 1 base, leaving 7 bases of the junction unmatched. The CDR3 runs 16 residues.